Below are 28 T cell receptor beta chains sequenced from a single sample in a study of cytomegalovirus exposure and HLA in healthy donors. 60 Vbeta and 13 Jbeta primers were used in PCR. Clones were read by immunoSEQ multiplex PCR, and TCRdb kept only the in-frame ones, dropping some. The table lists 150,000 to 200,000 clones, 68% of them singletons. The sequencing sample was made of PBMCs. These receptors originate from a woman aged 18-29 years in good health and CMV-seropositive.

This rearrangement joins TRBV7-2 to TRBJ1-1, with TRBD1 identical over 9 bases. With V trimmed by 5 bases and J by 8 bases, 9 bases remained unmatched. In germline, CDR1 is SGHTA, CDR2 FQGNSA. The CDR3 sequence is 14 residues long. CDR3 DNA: TGTGCCAGCAGCGTGCCGGGACAGGGTATCGAAGCTTTCTTT. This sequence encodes CASSVPGQGIEAFF.

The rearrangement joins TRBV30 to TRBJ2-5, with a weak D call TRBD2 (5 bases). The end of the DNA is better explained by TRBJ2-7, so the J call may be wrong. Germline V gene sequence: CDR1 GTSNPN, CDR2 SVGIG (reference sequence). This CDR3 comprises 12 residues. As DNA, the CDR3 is TGTGCCTGGAGTAGCGGAGCCTACGAGCAGTACTTC. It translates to CAWSSGAYEQYF.

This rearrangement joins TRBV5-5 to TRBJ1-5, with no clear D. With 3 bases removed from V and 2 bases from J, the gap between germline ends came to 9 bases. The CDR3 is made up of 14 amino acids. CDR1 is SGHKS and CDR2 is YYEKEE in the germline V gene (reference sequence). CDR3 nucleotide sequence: TGTGCCAGCAGCTCGGTCGGGGGCAATCAGCCCCAGCATTTT. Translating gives CASSSVGGNQPQHF.

Here the CDR3 reads CAIGGEGRSYEQYF. The DNA of the CDR3 is TGTGCCATCGGGGGGGAGGGGCGCTCCTACGAGCAGTACTTC. The V gene is TRBV10-3, the J gene TRBJ2-7; 7 bases fit TRBD2. The CDR3 length is 14 residues. Germline-derived CDR1 and CDR2 are ENHRY and SYGVKD. V was pared by 8 bases and J by 0 bases, with 7 bases of the junction left unmatched.

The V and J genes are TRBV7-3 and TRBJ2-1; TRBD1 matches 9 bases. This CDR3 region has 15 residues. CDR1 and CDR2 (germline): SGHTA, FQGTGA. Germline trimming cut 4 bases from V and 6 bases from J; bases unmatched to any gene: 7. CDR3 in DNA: TGTGCCAGCAGCTCGTCGAGGGACAGGGCCAATGAGCAGTTCTTC. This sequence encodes CASSSSRDRANEQFF.

This CDR3 is CASSLESVATNGYTF. As DNA, the CDR3 is TGCGCCAGCAGCTTGGAGTCAGTAGCTACCAATGGCTACACCTTC. The V call is TRBV5-1, the J call TRBJ1-2; D call uncertain. The germline V gene encodes CDR1 SGHRS and CDR2 YFSETQ. CDR3 length: 15 residues. Trimming pared 0 bases from V and 6 bases from J, leaving 15 bases between.

DNA for the CDR3: TGTGCCAGTTGGGGCGGCCAAGAGACCCAGTACTTC. This codes for CASWGGQETQYF. The rearrangement joins TRBV28 to TRBJ2-5, with a possible D match to TRBD1 (5 bases). The CDR3 extends over 12 amino acids. Trimming left V 9 bases short and J 1 base short, with 9 bases between. Germline CDR1 reads MDHEN; CDR2 reads SYDVKM.

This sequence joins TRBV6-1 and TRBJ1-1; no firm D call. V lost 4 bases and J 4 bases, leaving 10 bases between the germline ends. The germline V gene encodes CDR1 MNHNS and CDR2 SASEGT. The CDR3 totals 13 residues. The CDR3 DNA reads TGTGCCAGCAGTGTGAGGAGATCCACTGAAGCTTTCTTT. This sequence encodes CASSVRRSTEAFF.

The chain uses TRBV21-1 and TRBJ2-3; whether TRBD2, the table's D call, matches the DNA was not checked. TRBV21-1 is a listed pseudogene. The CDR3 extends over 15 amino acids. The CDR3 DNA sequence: TGTGCCAGCAGCAATCGGAGGGGAAGCACAGATACGCAGTATTTT. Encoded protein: CASSNRRGSTDTQYF.

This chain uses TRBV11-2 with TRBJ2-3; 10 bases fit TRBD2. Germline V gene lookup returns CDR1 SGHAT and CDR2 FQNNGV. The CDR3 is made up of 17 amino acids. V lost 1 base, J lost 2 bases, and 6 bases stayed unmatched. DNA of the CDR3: TGTGCCAGCAGCTTAGGACCAGCGGGGGGGTCCACAGATACGCAGTATTTT. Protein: CASSLGPAGGSTDTQYF.

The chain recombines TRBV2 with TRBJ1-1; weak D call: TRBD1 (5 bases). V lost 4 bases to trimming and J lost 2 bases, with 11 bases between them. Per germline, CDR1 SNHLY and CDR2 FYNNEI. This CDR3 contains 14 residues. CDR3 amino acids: CASSVLQGNTEAFF. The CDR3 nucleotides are TGTGCCAGCAGTGTGTTGCAGGGAAACACTGAAGCTTTCTTT.

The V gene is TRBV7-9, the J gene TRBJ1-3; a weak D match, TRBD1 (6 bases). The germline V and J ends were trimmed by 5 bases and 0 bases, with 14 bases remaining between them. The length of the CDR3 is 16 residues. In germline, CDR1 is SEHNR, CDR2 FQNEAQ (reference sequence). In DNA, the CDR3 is TGTGCCAGCAGCCCTCGGCAGGGGCCCTCTGGAAACACCATATATTTT. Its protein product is CASSPRQGPSGNTIYF. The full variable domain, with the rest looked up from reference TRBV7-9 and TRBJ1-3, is DTGVSQNPRHKITKRGQNVTFRCDPISEHNRLYWYRQTLGQGPEFLTYFQNEAQLEKSRLLSDRFSAERPKGSFSTLEIQRTEQGDSAMYLCASSPRQGPSGNTIYFGEGSWLTVV.

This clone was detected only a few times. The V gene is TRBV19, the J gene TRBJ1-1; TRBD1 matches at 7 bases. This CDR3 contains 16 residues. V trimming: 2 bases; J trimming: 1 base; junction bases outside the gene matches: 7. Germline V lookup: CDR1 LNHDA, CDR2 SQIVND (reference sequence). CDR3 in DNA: TGTGCCAGTAGTATACTAACGGGACAGCGGAACACTGAAGCTTTCTTT. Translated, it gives CASSILTGQRNTEAFF.

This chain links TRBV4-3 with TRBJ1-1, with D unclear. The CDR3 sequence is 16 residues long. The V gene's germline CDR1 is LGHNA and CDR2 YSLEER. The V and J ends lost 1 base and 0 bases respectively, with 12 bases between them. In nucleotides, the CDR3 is TGCGCCAGCAGCCAAGGGTTCAGGTCTCTGAACACTGAAGCTTTCTTT. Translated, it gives CASSQGFRSLNTEAFF.

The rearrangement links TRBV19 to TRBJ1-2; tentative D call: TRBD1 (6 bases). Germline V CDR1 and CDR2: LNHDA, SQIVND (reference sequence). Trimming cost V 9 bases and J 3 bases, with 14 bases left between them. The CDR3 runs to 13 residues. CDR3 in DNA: TGTGCCAGCACTAACAGGGATCACTATGGCTACACCTTC. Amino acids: CASTNRDHYGYTF.

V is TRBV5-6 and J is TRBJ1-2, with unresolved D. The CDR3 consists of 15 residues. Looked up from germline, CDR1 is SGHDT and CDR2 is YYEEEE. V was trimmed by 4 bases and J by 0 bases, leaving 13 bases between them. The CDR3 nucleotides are TGTGCCAGCAGCCCTCGGACGGGAGCTAACTATGGCTACACCTTC. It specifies CASSPRTGANYGYTF.

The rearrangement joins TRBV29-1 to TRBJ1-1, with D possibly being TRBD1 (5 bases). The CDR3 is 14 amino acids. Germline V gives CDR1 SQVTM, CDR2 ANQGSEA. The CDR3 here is CNFREPTGDTEAFF. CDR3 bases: TGCAACTTCCGGGAGCCCACGGGGGACACTGAAGCTTTCTTT.

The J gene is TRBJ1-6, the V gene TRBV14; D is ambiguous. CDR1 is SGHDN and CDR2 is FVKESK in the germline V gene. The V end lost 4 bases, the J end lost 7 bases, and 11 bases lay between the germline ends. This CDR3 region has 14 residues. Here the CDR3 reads CASSRYDGNSPLHF. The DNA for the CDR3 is TGTGCCAGCAGCCGGTATGATGGCAATTCACCCCTCCACTTT.

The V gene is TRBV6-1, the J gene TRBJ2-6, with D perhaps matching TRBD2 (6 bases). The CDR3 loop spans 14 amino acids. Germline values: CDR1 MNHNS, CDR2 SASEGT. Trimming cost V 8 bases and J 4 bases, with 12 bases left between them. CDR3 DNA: TGTGCCAGCCGACTAGTTCTCGGGGCCAACGTCCTGACTTTC. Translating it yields CASRLVLGANVLTF.

CDR3 amino acids: CASSFGGMGNQPQHF. The CDR3 nucleotides are TGTGCCAGCAGCTTTGGAGGTATGGGGAATCAGCCCCAGCATTTT. The chain carries TRBV5-4 and TRBJ1-5; D is unclear. Trimming cost V 2 bases and J 4 bases, with 13 bases left between them. The CDR3 sequence is 15 residues long. Germline CDR1 SGHNT, CDR2 YYREEE (reference sequence).

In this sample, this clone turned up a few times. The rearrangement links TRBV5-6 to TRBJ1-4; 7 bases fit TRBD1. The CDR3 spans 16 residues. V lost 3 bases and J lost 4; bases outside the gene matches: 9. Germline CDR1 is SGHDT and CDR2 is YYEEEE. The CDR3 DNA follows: TGTGCCAGCAGCTGGGGACAGAGGGCGTATAATGAAAAACTGTTTTTT. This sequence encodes CASSWGQRAYNEKLFF.

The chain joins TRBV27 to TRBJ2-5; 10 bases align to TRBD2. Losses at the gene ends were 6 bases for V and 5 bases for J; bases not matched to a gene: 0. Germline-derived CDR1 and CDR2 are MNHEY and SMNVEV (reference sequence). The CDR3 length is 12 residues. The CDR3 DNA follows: TGTGCCAGCAGGACTAGCGGGGAGACCCAGTACTTC. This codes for CASRTSGETQYF.

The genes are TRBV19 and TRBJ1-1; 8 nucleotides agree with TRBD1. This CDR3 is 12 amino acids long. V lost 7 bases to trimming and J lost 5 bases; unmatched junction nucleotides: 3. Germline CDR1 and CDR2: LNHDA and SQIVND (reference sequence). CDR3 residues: CASIDRGTEAFF. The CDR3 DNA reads TGTGCCAGTATCGACAGGGGAACTGAAGCTTTCTTT.

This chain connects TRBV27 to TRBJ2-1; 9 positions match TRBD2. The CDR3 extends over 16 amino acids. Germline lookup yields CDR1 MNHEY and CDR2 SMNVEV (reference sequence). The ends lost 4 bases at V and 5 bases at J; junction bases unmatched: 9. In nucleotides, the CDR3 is TGTGCCAGCAGTTCATGGGGCGGGGGGGATAACAATGAGCAGTTCTTC. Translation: CASSSWGGGDNNEQFF.

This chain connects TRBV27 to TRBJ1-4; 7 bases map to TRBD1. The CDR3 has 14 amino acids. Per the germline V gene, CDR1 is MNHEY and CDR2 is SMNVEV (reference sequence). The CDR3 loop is CASGGPTAEVGLFF. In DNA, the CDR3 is TGTGCGTCAGGGGGACCGACGGCCGAGGTGGGACTGTTTTTT.

The CDR3 sequence is CASSSVRLAAFYEQYF. The CDR3 DNA is TGTGCCAGCAGTTCCGTTCGACTAGCGGCCTTCTACGAGCAGTACTTC. This sequence joins TRBV6-5 and TRBJ2-5; 9 bases match TRBD2. The closer fit of TRBJ2-7 to the DNA end suggests the J call may be wrong. This CDR3 spans 16 amino acids. Germline-derived CDR1 and CDR2 are MNHEY and SVGAGI.

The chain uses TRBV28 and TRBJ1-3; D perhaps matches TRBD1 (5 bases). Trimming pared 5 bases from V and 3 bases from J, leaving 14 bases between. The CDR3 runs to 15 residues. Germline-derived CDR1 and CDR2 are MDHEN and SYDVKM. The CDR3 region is CASSTRTGSGNTIYF. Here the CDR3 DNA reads TGTGCCAGCAGTACCCGCACAGGAAGTGGAAACACCATATATTTT. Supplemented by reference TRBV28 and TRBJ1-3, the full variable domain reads DVKVTQSSRYLVKRTGEKVFLECVQDMDHENMFWYRQDPGLGLRLIYFSYDVKMKEKGDIPEGYSVSREKKERFSLILESASTNQTSMYLCASSTRTGSGNTIYFGEGSWLTVV.

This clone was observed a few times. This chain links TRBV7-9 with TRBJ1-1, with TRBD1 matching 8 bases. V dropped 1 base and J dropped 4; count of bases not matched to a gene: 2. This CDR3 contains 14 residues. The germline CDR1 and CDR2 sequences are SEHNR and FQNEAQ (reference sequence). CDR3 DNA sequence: TGTGCCAGCAGCTTAGACAGGGGGACCACTGAAGCTTTCTTT. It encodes CASSLDRGTTEAFF.